This TCR beta chain was obtained from a study of OX40 agonist ivuxolimab in advanced cancers. Across the whole study: From roughly 23 to 90 years was the age range, with a mean of approximately 63 years, and approximately 80% were male.

The CDR3 sequence is 15 residues long. J was trimmed by 4 bases and V by 4 bases; bases with no gene match: 4. Germline assignment: CDR1 LGHNT and CDR2 FRNRAP. Regarding the study as a whole: Clonal expansion was among the lowest in partial responders at 0.1-3.0 mg/kg, especially CD8+. In the 0.1 to 3.0 mg/kg range, CD4+ and CD8+ blood T cells had expanded clonally by week 6.

Comment on this clone: Its specificity is not known.

Sequencing was performed with immunoSEQ multiplex PCR; in TCRdb, only in-frame clones are kept and a portion is missing. The sample carries about 100,000 clones, roughly 89% recorded once. The TCR comes from an adult with an advanced solid tumor such as melanoma, head and neck, liver or kidney cancer. The chain is built from TRBV12-5 and TRBJ2-2; 9 bases match TRBD1. Here the sequenced sample was CD4+ or CD8+ T cells sorted from blood, taken in a trial of the OX40 agonist ivuxolimab. The DNA for the CDR3 is TGTGCTAGTGGTTATACAGGGGGCGGCACCGGGGAGCTGTTTTTT. Translation gives CASGYTGGGTGELFF.